This TCR beta chain originates from a study of cytomegalovirus exposure and HLA in healthy donors. Overall study results and limits: Fewer N-insertions than the roughly 630-donor mean were reportedly shown by an Asian-associated ancestry cluster in a later analysis. High specificity and sensitivity for cytomegalovirus status were reported for the classifier. Reportedly, TCR beta sequences accurately predicted HLA-A and HLA-B alleles in most subjects.

PCR involved 60 Vbeta and 13 Jbeta primers. Clones were read by immunoSEQ multiplex PCR, and TCRdb kept only the in-frame ones, dropping some. The sample has around 150,000 clones; around two thirds are singletons. This clone has only a few counts. The target antigen is unknown. The TCR was taken from a man aged 45 to 65 in good health and CMV-seronegative. The specimen sequenced was PBMCs.

Written as DNA, the CDR3 is TGTGCCAGTAGTATAGGGGGCCGGGTATCCTATAATTCACCCCTCCACTTT. This translates into CASSIGGRVSYNSPLHF. The chain is built from TRBV19 and TRBJ1-6, with TRBD1 as a possible D gene (5 bases). Trimming left V 1 base short and J 1 base short, with 11 bases between. The CDR3 totals 17 residues. Germline assignment: CDR1 LNHDA and CDR2 SQIVND (reference sequence).